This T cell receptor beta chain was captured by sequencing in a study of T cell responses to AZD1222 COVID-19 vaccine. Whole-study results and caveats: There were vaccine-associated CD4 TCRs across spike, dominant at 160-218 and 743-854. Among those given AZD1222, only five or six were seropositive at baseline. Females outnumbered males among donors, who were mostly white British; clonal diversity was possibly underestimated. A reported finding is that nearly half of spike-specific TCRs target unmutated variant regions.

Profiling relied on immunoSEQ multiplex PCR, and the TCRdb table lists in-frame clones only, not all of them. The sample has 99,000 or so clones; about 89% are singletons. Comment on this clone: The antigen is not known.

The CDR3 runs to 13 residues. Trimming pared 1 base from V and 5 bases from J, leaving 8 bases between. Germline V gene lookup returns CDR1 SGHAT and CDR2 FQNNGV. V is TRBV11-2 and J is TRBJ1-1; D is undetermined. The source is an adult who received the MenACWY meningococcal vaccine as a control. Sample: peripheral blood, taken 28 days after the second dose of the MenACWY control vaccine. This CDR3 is CASSLGWETEAFF. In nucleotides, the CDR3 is TGTGCCAGCAGCTTAGGTTGGGAGACTGAAGCTTTCTTT.